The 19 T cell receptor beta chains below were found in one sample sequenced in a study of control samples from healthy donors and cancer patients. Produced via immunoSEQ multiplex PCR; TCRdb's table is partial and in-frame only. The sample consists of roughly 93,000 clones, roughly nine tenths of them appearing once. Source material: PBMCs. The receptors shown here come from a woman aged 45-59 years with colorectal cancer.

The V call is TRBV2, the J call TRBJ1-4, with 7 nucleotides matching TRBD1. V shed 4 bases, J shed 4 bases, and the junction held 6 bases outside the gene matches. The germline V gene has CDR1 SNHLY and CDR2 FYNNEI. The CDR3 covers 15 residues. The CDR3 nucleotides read TGTGCCAGCAGTGGTAACAGGGGAATTAATGAAAAACTGTTTTTT. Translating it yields CASSGNRGINEKLFF.

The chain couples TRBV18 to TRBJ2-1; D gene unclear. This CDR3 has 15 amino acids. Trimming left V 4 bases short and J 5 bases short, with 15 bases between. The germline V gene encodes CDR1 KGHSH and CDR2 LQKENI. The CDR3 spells CASSQGTGLHNEQFF. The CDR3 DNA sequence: TGTGCCAGCTCACAGGGTACGGGCCTTCACAATGAGCAGTTCTTC.

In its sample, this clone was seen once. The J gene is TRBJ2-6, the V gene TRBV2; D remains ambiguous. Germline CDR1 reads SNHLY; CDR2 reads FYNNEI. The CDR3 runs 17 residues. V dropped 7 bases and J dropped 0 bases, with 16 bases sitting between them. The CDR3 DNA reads TGTGCCAGCACCTCAAGGGTTTATACCTCTGGGGCCAACGTCCTGACTTTC. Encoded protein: CASTSRVYTSGANVLTF.

The CDR3 nucleotides are TGTGCCAGTAGTATCTTTGGGGGGGCGCAAACTGAAGCTTTCTTT. Its protein is CASSIFGGAQTEAFF. V and J are TRBV19 and TRBJ1-1; D perhaps matches TRBD1 (6 bases). The germline gives CDR1 LNHDA, CDR2 SQIVND (reference sequence). Trimming took off 3 bases at V and 5 bases at J, with 16 bases between the two ends. This CDR3 region has 15 residues.

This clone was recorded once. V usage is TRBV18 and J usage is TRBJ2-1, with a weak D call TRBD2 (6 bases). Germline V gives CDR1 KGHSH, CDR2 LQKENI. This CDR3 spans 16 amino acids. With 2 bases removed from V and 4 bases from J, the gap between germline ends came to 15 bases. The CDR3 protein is CASSPGGIGFYNEQFF. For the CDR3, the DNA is TGTGCCAGCTCACCAGGGGGGATAGGCTTTTACAATGAGCAGTTCTTC.

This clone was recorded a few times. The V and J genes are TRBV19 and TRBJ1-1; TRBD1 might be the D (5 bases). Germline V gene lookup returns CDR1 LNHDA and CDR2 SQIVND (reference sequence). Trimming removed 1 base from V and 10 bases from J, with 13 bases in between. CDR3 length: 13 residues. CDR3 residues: CASSIGGRVGAFF. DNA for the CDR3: TGTGCCAGTAGTATAGGGGGCAGGGTCGGAGCTTTCTTT.

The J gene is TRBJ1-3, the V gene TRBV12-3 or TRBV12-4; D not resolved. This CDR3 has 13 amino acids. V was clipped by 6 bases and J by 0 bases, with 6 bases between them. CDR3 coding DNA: TGTGCCAGCAGGATTGCCTCTGGAAACACCATATATTTT. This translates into CASRIASGNTIYF.

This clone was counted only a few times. The CDR3 region is CASSLGVLSTEAFF. CDR3 nucleotide sequence: TGCGCCAGCAGCTTGGGGGTTCTTTCCACTGAAGCTTTCTTT. The chain employs TRBV5-1 and TRBJ1-1, with no clear D. The germline V gene has CDR1 SGHRS and CDR2 YFSETQ. CDR3 length: 14 residues. The V gene lost 0 bases and the J gene lost 4 bases, with 10 bases spanning the gap. Looking up the rest from reference TRBV5-1 and TRBJ1-1 gives the full variable domain: KAGVTQTPRYLIKTRGQQVTLSCSPISGHRSVSWYQQTPGQGLQFLFEYFSETQRNKGNFPGRFSGRQFSNSRSEMNVSTLELGDSALYLCASSLGVLSTEAFFGQGTRLTVV.

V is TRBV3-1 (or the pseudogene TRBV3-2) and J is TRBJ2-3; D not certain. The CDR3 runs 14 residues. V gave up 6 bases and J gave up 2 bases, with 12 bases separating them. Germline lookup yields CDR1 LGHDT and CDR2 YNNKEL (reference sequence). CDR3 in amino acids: CASSRLAPTDTQYF. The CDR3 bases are TGTGCCAGCAGTCGCTTGGCCCCCACAGATACGCAGTATTTT.

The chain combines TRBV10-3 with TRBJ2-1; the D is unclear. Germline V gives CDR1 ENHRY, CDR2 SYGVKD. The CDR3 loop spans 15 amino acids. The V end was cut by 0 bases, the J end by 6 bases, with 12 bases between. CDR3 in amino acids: CAISESKVGINEQFF. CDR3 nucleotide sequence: TGTGCCATCAGTGAGTCGAAGGTCGGTATCAATGAGCAGTTCTTC.

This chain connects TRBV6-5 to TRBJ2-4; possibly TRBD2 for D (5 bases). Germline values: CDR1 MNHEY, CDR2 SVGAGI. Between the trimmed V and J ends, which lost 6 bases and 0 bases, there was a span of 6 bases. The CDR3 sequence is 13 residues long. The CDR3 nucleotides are TGTGCCAGCAGGGCGGGAGCCAAAAACATTCAGTACTTC. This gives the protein CASRAGAKNIQYF.

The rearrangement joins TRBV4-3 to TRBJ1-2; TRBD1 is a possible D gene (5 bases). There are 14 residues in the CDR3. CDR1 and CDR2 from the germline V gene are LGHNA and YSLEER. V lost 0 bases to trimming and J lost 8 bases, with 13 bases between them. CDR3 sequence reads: CASSQDVGAEGYTF. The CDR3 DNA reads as TGCGCCAGCAGCCAAGATGTAGGGGCAGAGGGCTACACCTTC.

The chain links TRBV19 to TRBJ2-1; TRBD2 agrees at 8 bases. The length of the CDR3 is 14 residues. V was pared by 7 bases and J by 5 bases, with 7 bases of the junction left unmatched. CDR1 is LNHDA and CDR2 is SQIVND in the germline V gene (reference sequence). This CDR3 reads CASTDSGGHNEQFF. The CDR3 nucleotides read TGTGCCAGTACCGATTCGGGGGGGCACAATGAGCAGTTCTTC.

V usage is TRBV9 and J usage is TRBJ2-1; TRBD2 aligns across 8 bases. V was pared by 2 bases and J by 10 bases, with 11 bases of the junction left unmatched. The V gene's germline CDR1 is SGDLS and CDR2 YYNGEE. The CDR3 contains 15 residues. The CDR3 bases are TGTGCCAGCAGCGTTTCCGGCGGGGGGCAGGGGGAGCAGTTCTTC. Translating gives CASSVSGGGQGEQFF.

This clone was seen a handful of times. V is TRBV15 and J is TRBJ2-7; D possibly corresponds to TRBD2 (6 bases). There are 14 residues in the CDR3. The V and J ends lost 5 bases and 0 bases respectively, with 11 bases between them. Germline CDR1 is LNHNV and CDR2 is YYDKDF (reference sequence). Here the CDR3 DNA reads TGTGCCACCAGCCTTGGGGGGAACTCCTACGAGCAGTACGTC. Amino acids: CATSLGGNSYEQYV.

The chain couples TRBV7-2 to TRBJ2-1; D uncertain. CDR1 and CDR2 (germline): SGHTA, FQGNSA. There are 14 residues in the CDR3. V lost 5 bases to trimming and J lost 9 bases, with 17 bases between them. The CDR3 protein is CASSVGLQSGEQFF. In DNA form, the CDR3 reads TGTGCCAGCAGCGTAGGGCTTCAAAGTGGTGAGCAGTTCTTC.

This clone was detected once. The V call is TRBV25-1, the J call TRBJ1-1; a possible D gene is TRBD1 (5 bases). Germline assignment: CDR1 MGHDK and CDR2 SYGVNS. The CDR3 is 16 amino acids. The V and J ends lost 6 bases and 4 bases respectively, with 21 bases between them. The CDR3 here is CASRISGTDQSTEAFF. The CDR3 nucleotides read TGTGCCAGCAGAATCTCTGGGACCGACCAATCCACTGAAGCTTTCTTT.

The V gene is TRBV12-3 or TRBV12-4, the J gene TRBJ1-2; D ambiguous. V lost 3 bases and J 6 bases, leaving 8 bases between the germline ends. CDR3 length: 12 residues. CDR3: CASSFGSHGYTF. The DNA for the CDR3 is TGTGCCAGCAGTTTTGGTTCCCATGGCTACACCTTC.

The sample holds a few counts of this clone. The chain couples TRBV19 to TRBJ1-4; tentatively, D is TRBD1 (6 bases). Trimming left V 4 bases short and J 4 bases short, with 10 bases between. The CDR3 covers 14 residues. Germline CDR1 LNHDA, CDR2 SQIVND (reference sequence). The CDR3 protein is CASSTRTDNEKLFF. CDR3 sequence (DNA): TGTGCCAGTAGTACCCGGACAGATAATGAAAAACTGTTTTTT.